The 2 T cell receptor beta chains listed next were all sequenced from one sample in a study of blood T cell repertoires in COVID-19. The data were produced by immunoSEQ multiplex PCR, yet TCRdb's version contains in-frame clones alone and is incomplete. Of about 130,000 clones listed, about 85% are singletons. Sequencing used peripheral blood. The receptor set was obtained from a woman of 80 years or more with acute or convalescent COVID-19.

This chain uses TRBV6-5 with TRBJ1-2, with 7 bases identical to TRBD1. The germline gives CDR1 MNHEY, CDR2 SVGAGI. The junction had 14 bases not matched to a gene; V was cut back by 2 bases and J by 8 bases. CDR3 length: 16 amino acids. CDR3 sequence reads: CASSYGSGQARRGYTF. The CDR3 coding sequence is TGTGCCAGCAGTTACGGGTCCGGACAGGCCCGTCGGGGCTACACCTTC.

The gene calls are TRBV6-5 and TRBJ1-2, with 7 bases aligning to TRBD1. The V segment lost 10 bases and the J segment 3 bases; nucleotides outside the gene matches: 11. The CDR3 consists of 14 residues. Germline V CDR1 and CDR2: MNHEY, SVGAGI. Here the CDR3 DNA reads TGTGCCACTAAACGAGGGACAGATGACTATGGCTACACCTTC. Protein: CATKRGTDDYGYTF.